The 25 T cell receptor beta chains presented below share a single source sample, sequenced in a study of cytomegalovirus exposure and HLA in healthy donors. The primer mix had 60 Vbeta and 13 Jbeta primers. Profiled with immunoSEQ multiplex PCR; TCRdb holds only in-frame clones, not every one. The sample contains under 150,000 clones, more than 80% of which appear only once. The specimen was PBMCs. These receptors were taken from a woman aged 30 to 39 in good health and CMV-seropositive.

The chain employs TRBV2 and TRBJ2-3, with 10 bases that match TRBD2. The CDR3 sequence is 17 residues long. Germline V gene sequence: CDR1 SNHLY, CDR2 FYNNEI. V lost 4 bases and J lost 4; bases outside the gene matches: 11. The CDR3 loop reads CASSGLSGGPRADTQYF. CDR3 in DNA: TGTGCCAGCAGTGGTCTTAGCGGGGGGCCGAGAGCAGATACGCAGTATTTT.

The chain is built from TRBV30 and TRBJ2-7, with TRBD1 matching over 8 bases. This CDR3 region has 13 residues. CDR1 is GTSNPN, CDR2 SVGIG, per germline (reference sequence). V lost 2 bases, J lost 4 bases, and 4 bases stayed unmatched. The CDR3 region has the DNA TGTGCCTGGAGTTCGCAGGGGGCATACGAGCAGTACTTC. Protein sequence: CAWSSQGAYEQYF.

The chain has TRBV7-2 and TRBJ2-7; D ambiguous. There are 15 residues in the CDR3. Per the germline V gene, CDR1 is SGHTA and CDR2 is FQGNSA. Trimming took off 0 bases at V and 3 bases at J, with 12 bases between the two ends. CDR3 protein: CASSLAPGAHYEQYF. As DNA, the CDR3 is TGTGCCAGCAGCTTAGCGCCAGGTGCCCACTACGAGCAGTACTTC.

V gene TRBV9 combines with J gene TRBJ2-2; tentatively, D is TRBD2 (6 bases). This CDR3 is built from 14 residues. Germline CDR1 is SGDLS and CDR2 is YYNGEE. Trimming shortened V by 3 bases and J by 6 bases, and 12 bases separated the two germline ends. The CDR3 reads CASSAVGEAGELFF. In DNA form, the CDR3 reads TGTGCCAGCAGCGCGGTTGGGGAGGCCGGGGAGCTGTTTTTT.

V gene TRBV19 combines with J gene TRBJ1-5; 8 positions match TRBD1. The germline V gene encodes CDR1 LNHDA and CDR2 SQIVND (reference sequence). The J segment lost 1 base and the V segment lost 5 bases, leaving 4 bases of the junction unmatched. The CDR3 loop spans 15 amino acids. In DNA, the CDR3 is TGTGCCAGTAGTGTCGACAGGGGAAGCAATCAGCCCCAGCATTTT. It encodes CASSVDRGSNQPQHF.

DNA for the CDR3: TGTGCCAGCAGCCCAGGGGTCCAGCCCCAGCATTTT. Encoded protein: CASSPGVQPQHF. The chain recombines TRBV28 with TRBJ1-5, with D perhaps TRBD1 (6 bases). The V end was cut by 6 bases, the J end by 7 bases, with 10 bases between. In germline, CDR1 is MDHEN, CDR2 SYDVKM. The CDR3 has 12 residues.

V is TRBV6-5 and J is TRBJ1-3; possible D gene TRBD1, 5 bases. Trimming cost V 2 bases and J 0 bases, with 11 bases left between them. Germline CDR1 MNHEY, CDR2 SVGAGI. There are 16 residues in the CDR3. The CDR3 reads CASSYGRGSSGNTIYF. The DNA of the CDR3 is TGTGCCAGCAGTTACGGGAGGGGAAGCTCTGGAAACACCATATATTTT.

The genes are TRBV19 and TRBJ2-7; D is unresolved. CDR1 is LNHDA and CDR2 is SQIVND in the germline V gene (reference sequence). This CDR3 region has 13 residues. Trimming stripped 6 bases from V and 2 bases from J, with 11 bases between. DNA of the CDR3: TGTGCCAGTAGCTCGTGGCAGACCTACGAGCAGTACTTC. Translating gives CASSSWQTYEQYF.

This rearrangement joins TRBV28 to TRBJ1-5; D may be TRBD1 (5 bases). The CDR3 consists of 15 residues. Germline V lookup: CDR1 MDHEN, CDR2 SYDVKM. V lost 6 bases and J lost 2, with 14 bases in between. The CDR3 nucleotides read TGTGCCAGCAGATCCACCGGGGGACGCAATCAGCCCCAGCATTTT. Amino acids: CASRSTGGRNQPQHF.

The chain carries TRBV19 and TRBJ1-1; weak D call: TRBD1 (5 bases). Trimming shortened V by 2 bases and J by 7 bases, and 8 bases separated the two germline ends. This CDR3 region has 12 residues. Germline-derived CDR1 and CDR2 are LNHDA and SQIVND (reference sequence). CDR3 loop: CASSIRGLEAFF. The CDR3 DNA reads TGTGCCAGTAGTATAAGGGGACTTGAAGCTTTCTTT.

This chain links TRBV13 with TRBJ2-2, with a possible D match to TRBD2 (5 bases). Germline V gene lookup returns CDR1 PRHDT and CDR2 FYEKMQ (reference sequence). This CDR3 contains 15 residues. V lost 4 bases and J 4 bases, leaving 13 bases between the germline ends. The CDR3 here is CASSSRGPSTGELFF. Here the CDR3 DNA reads TGTGCCAGCAGCTCCAGAGGGCCTAGCACCGGGGAGCTGTTTTTT.

The chain employs TRBV5-5 and TRBJ2-5, with 7 bases lining up with TRBD2. V dropped 6 bases and J dropped 4; count of bases not matched to a gene: 12. CDR1 and CDR2 (germline): SGHKS, YYEKEE (reference sequence). The CDR3 extends over 15 amino acids. The CDR3 protein is CASTRWPSGGETQYF. CDR3 DNA sequence: TGTGCCAGCACCCGTTGGCCTAGCGGAGGAGAGACCCAGTACTTC.

V usage is TRBV7-2 and J usage is TRBJ1-2, with TRBD1 matching over 7 bases. Germline CDR1 and CDR2: SGHTA and FQGNSA. The ends lost 1 base at V and 4 bases at J; junction bases unmatched: 3. This CDR3 is built from 14 residues. The CDR3 DNA sequence: TGTGCCAGCAGCTTAGGACAGGGACTCTATGGCTACACCTTC. It yields the protein CASSLGQGLYGYTF.

This clone occurred a few times. The chain couples TRBV2 to TRBJ1-2; 7 bases are shared with TRBD1. Trimming took 7 bases from V and 6 from J; bases not matched to a gene: 8. Per germline, CDR1 SNHLY and CDR2 FYNNEI. The CDR3 has 13 amino acids. This CDR3 reads CASNWDRSNGYTF. In DNA form, the CDR3 reads TGTGCCAGCAACTGGGACAGATCCAATGGCTACACCTTC.

This clone was counted between two and nine times. The chain joins TRBV2 to TRBJ2-2; tentative D call: TRBD1 (6 bases). V dropped 2 bases and J dropped 5 bases, with 9 bases sitting between them. The CDR3 consists of 14 residues. Per the germline V gene, CDR1 is SNHLY and CDR2 is FYNNEI. The CDR3 DNA sequence: TGTGCCAGCAGTGAACAGGGGATAACCGGGGAGCTGTTTTTT. It codes for CASSEQGITGELFF.

This chain joins TRBV30 and TRBJ1-4, with D possibly TRBD1 on 6 matching bases. The germline V and J ends were trimmed by 5 bases and 5 bases, with 12 bases remaining between them. CDR3 length: 13 residues. The germline V gene has CDR1 GTSNPN and CDR2 SVGIG (reference sequence). The CDR3 nucleotides read TGTGCCTGGGGACGGGACATGAATGAAAAACTGTTTTTT. Protein product: CAWGRDMNEKLFF.

The chain is built from TRBV6-1 and TRBJ2-6; no reliable D call. Germline CDR1 MNHNS, CDR2 SASEGT. Trimming took off 4 bases at V and 2 bases at J, with 6 bases between the two ends. The CDR3 runs to 14 residues. The DNA of the CDR3 is TGTGCCAGCAGTGGCGAAGCTGGGGCCAACGTCCTGACTTTC. Its translation is CASSGEAGANVLTF.

The chain combines TRBV5-4 with TRBJ1-1; D remains unclear. The CDR3 runs to 15 residues. The germline V gene encodes CDR1 SGHNT and CDR2 YYREEE (reference sequence). Trimming stripped 4 bases from V and 1 base from J, with 14 bases between. The CDR3 coding sequence is TGTGCCAGCAGCACCCCGTCGGCAGGGAACACTGAAGCTTTCTTT. Residues: CASSTPSAGNTEAFF.

The chain employs TRBV28 and TRBJ2-1, with TRBD1 matching over 7 bases. There are 14 residues in the CDR3. The V segment lost 10 bases and the J segment 5 bases; nucleotides outside the gene matches: 11. Germline V gene data show CDR1 as MDHEN and CDR2 as SYDVKM. In nucleotides, the CDR3 is TGTGCCATGCCCATGGGACAGAGTAACAATGAGCAGTTCTTC. It is translated as CAMPMGQSNNEQFF.

The genes are TRBV5-8 and TRBJ2-2; 9 nucleotides line up with TRBD2. Germline trimming cut 1 base from V and 6 bases from J; bases unmatched to any gene: 4. This CDR3 is 15 amino acids long. Per germline, CDR1 SGHTS and CDR2 YDEGEE. The CDR3 reads CASSLSAGGAGELFF. The CDR3 DNA is TGTGCCAGCAGCTTGTCAGCGGGGGGCGCCGGGGAGCTGTTTTTT.

The J gene is TRBJ1-1, the V gene TRBV2; the match to TRBD1 covers 7 bases. This CDR3 is 15 amino acids long. J lost 5 bases, V lost 6 bases, and 12 bases had no gene match. Germline lookup yields CDR1 SNHLY and CDR2 FYNNEI. CDR3 sequence reads: CASSPNPRQGTEAFF. CDR3 sequence (DNA): TGTGCCAGCAGCCCTAACCCCCGACAGGGAACTGAAGCTTTCTTT.

As to this clone: The same CDR3 also results from other DNA sequences found in this sample. The chain is built from TRBV9 and TRBJ2-7, with 7 bases matching TRBD2. Trimming at V came to 2 bases and at J to 2 bases, leaving 4 bases not matched to a gene. Looked up from germline, CDR1 is SGDLS and CDR2 is YYNGEE. The CDR3 is 14 amino acids. The CDR3 reads CASSVGGGTYEQYF. In DNA, the CDR3 is TGTGCCAGCAGCGTGGGCGGGGGAACCTACGAGCAGTACTTC.

The chain uses TRBV2 and TRBJ2-1; a weak D match, TRBD1 (6 bases). Germline lookup yields CDR1 SNHLY and CDR2 FYNNEI. The ends were cut back, 6 bases at V and 8 bases at J, with 11 bases in the middle. The CDR3 is 12 amino acids. CDR3 sequence (DNA): TGTGCCAGCAGGGTAGAGGGGGATGAGCAGTTCTTC. Translated, it gives CASRVEGDEQFF.

This chain links TRBV10-3 with TRBJ1-1; 7 positions match TRBD1. The CDR3 is 14 residues long. Germline V gene lookup returns CDR1 ENHRY and CDR2 SYGVKD. The junction had 9 bases not matched to a gene; V was cut back by 8 bases and J by 3 bases. The CDR3 region is CAISSTGEYTEAFF. The DNA of the CDR3 is TGTGCCATCTCCTCAACAGGGGAATACACTGAAGCTTTCTTT.

This chain uses TRBV2 with TRBJ2-1; D perhaps matches TRBD1 (5 bases). With 7 bases removed from V and 3 bases from J, the gap between germline ends came to 13 bases. From germline, CDR1 is SNHLY and CDR2 FYNNEI. The length of the CDR3 is 14 residues. DNA of the CDR3: TGTGCCAGCATTGGGGCCCTTCTCTACAATGAGCAGTTCTTC. This sequence encodes CASIGALLYNEQFF.